One and the same sample provided the 27 T cell receptor beta chains below, sequenced in a study of shared clonotypes between healthy human individuals. Produced via immunoSEQ multiplex PCR; TCRdb's table is partial and in-frame only. The sample records about 490,000 clones, around 73% being singletons. Sequencing input: PBMCs. These receptors were obtained from a woman between 40 and 50 years old in good health. Some clones in this sample may be carry-over from other donors' samples.

The chain recombines TRBV5-4 with TRBJ1-1, with D hard to call. The CDR3 contains 14 residues. With 2 bases removed from V and 0 bases from J, the gap between germline ends came to 8 bases. Germline V CDR1 and CDR2: SGHNT, YYREEE (reference sequence). The CDR3 nucleotides read TGTGCCAGCAGCTTACTCGGGATGAACACTGAAGCTTTCTTT. Translated: CASSLLGMNTEAFF.

As regards this clone: Other nucleotide sequences in the sample specify the same CDR3. This chain connects TRBV18 to TRBJ2-6; D call uncertain. Between the trimmed V and J ends, which lost 3 bases and 0 bases, there was a span of 6 bases. Per the germline V gene, CDR1 is KGHSH and CDR2 is LQKENI. The CDR3 has 15 amino acids. CDR3 coding DNA: TGTGCCAGCTCACCTGGAAGCTCTGGGGCCAACGTCCTGACTTTC. It codes for CASSPGSSGANVLTF.

This clone was detected ten times or more. The chain combines TRBV7-8 with TRBJ2-3, with TRBD1 as a possible D gene (6 bases). Germline lookup yields CDR1 SGHVS and CDR2 FQNEAQ. The CDR3 has 13 amino acids. The ends were cut back, 11 bases at V and 6 bases at J, with 18 bases in the middle. In DNA form, the CDR3 reads TGTGCCGGTGGGCCCAGGGGTACGGATACGCAGTATTTT. Translated: CAGGPRGTDTQYF.

The chain uses TRBV19 and TRBJ1-1; TRBD1 might be the D (6 bases). V lost 7 bases and J 2 bases, leaving 11 bases between the germline ends. Germline V gene sequence: CDR1 LNHDA, CDR2 SQIVND (reference sequence). This CDR3 contains 13 residues. CDR3 loop: CASNGQFNTEAFF. The CDR3 DNA follows: TGTGCCAGTAACGGACAGTTCAACACTGAAGCTTTCTTT. The variable domain in full, completed from reference TRBV19 and TRBJ1-1, reads DGGITQSPKYLFRKEGQNVTLSCEQNLNHDAMYWYRQDPGQGLRLIYYSQIVNDFQKGDIAEGYSVSREKKESFPLTVTSAQKNPTAFYLCASNGQFNTEAFFGQGTRLTVV.

This clone turned up a few times. The V gene is TRBV5-1, the J gene TRBJ2-6; perhaps TRBD1 as D (5 bases). The CDR3 loop spans 16 amino acids. The ends were cut back, 3 bases at V and 0 bases at J, with 10 bases in the middle. Germline V CDR1 and CDR2: SGHRS, YFSETQ. CDR3 sequence: CASSSRQTSGANVLTF. The CDR3 nucleotides read TGCGCCAGCAGCTCCAGACAGACCTCTGGGGCCAACGTCCTGACTTTC.

V gene TRBV25-1 combines with J gene TRBJ2-1, with TRBD2 matching over 7 bases. V gave up 6 bases and J gave up 1 base; unmatched junction bases: 3. CDR1 and CDR2 from the germline V gene are MGHDK and SYGVNS. The CDR3 contains 14 residues. CDR3: CASRQAGSYNEQFF. The DNA of the CDR3 is TGTGCCAGCAGGCAAGCGGGATCCTACAATGAGCAGTTCTTC.

The chain recombines TRBV27 with TRBJ1-3, with D hard to call. The CDR3 covers 14 residues. The germline gives CDR1 MNHEY, CDR2 SMNVEV (reference sequence). Trimming shortened V by 5 bases and J by 0 bases, and 8 bases separated the two germline ends. In nucleotides, the CDR3 is TGTGCCAGCAGTGGACGGAACTCTGGAAACACCATATATTTT. Encoded protein: CASSGRNSGNTIYF.

This clone was observed a handful of times. The chain employs TRBV5-6 and TRBJ1-1; 9 bases match TRBD1. Germline V lookup: CDR1 SGHDT, CDR2 YYEEEE. The CDR3 has 15 amino acids. The V segment lost 4 bases and the J segment 5 bases; nucleotides outside the gene matches: 9. CDR3: CASSVGQGIMTEAFF. In DNA, the CDR3 is TGTGCCAGCAGCGTGGGACAGGGAATCATGACTGAAGCTTTCTTT.

J is TRBJ2-5 and V is TRBV4-1; D is ambiguous. Germline CDR1 MGHRA, CDR2 YSYEKL. The CDR3 loop spans 15 amino acids. Trimming stripped 0 bases from V and 2 bases from J, with 10 bases between. CDR3 sequence (DNA): TGCGCCAGCAGCCAAGAAATTTGGATACAAGAGACCCAGTACTTC. Residues: CASSQEIWIQETQYF.

The chain links TRBV7-9 to TRBJ2-2; 8 bases are a match to TRBD1. Per germline, CDR1 SEHNR and CDR2 FQNEAQ (reference sequence). V shed 4 bases and J 13 bases; nucleotides not matched to a gene: 14. This CDR3 spans 15 amino acids. Here the CDR3 reads CASSSRTGPSEGLFF. Here the CDR3 DNA reads TGTGCCAGCAGCTCGAGGACAGGGCCCTCGGAGGGGCTGTTTTTT.

The chain joins TRBV18 to TRBJ2-7; tentative D call: TRBD1 (5 bases). Germline CDR1 and CDR2: KGHSH and LQKENI. V dropped 6 bases and J dropped 4 bases, with 16 bases sitting between them. CDR3 size: 14 residues. The CDR3 sequence: CASSAPAGNYEQYF. For the CDR3, the DNA is TGTGCCAGCTCCGCCCCGGCAGGGAATTACGAGCAGTACTTC.

This rearrangement joins TRBV4-1 to TRBJ2-7; possible D gene TRBD1, 5 bases. With 1 base removed from V and 2 bases from J, the gap between germline ends came to 12 bases. Germline CDR1 and CDR2: MGHRA and YSYEKL. CDR3 size: 15 residues. CDR3 sequence: CASSQGGGEPYEQYF. CDR3 nucleotide sequence: TGCGCCAGCAGCCAAGGGGGCGGAGAGCCCTACGAGCAGTACTTC.

The chain couples TRBV28 to TRBJ2-7, with 8 bases fitting TRBD1. This CDR3 is 15 amino acids long. The ends lost 2 bases at V and 4 bases at J; junction bases unmatched: 7. CDR1 is MDHEN, CDR2 SYDVKM, per germline. The CDR3 coding sequence is TGTGCCAGCAGTTTAGAGGGACAGGCTTCATACGAGCAGTACTTC. It yields the protein CASSLEGQASYEQYF.

Only one count was recorded for this clone. The chain links TRBV27 to TRBJ1-2; D not resolved. The CDR3 length is 15 residues. Germline assignment: CDR1 MNHEY and CDR2 SMNVEV (reference sequence). V was trimmed by 2 bases and J by 7 bases, leaving 17 bases between them. CDR3 loop: CASSLNWLGESGYTF. DNA of the CDR3: TGTGCCAGCAGTTTAAATTGGCTCGGGGAGTCTGGCTACACCTTC.

This clone was observed a handful of times. The V call is TRBV6-5, the J call TRBJ1-5; D gene ambiguous. CDR3 size: 13 residues. V gave up 2 bases and J gave up 10 bases, with 12 bases separating them. The germline V gene has CDR1 MNHEY and CDR2 SVGAGI. For the CDR3, the DNA is TGTGCCAGCAGTTACGTCGCGGACGATCCCCAGCATTTT. This translates into CASSYVADDPQHF.

This clone turned up a few times. V usage is TRBV19 and J usage is TRBJ1-5, with D unresolved. This CDR3 region has 14 residues. Between the trimmed V and J ends, which lost 8 bases and 9 bases, there was a span of 20 bases. Germline CDR1 and CDR2: LNHDA and SQIVND (reference sequence). Here the CDR3 DNA reads TGTGCCAGTTCTTCCGGACGAGACTGGCGGCCCCAGCATTTT. This encodes CASSSGRDWRPQHF. Supplemented by reference TRBV19 and TRBJ1-5, the full variable domain reads DGGITQSPKYLFRKEGQNVTLSCEQNLNHDAMYWYRQDPGQGLRLIYYSQIVNDFQKGDIAEGYSVSREKKESFPLTVTSAQKNPTAFYLCASSSGRDWRPQHFGDGTRLSIL.

The rearrangement joins TRBV29-1 to TRBJ2-1; 9 nucleotides agree with TRBD2. The V segment lost 7 bases and the J segment 6 bases; nucleotides outside the gene matches: 10. The CDR3 has 14 residues. Germline assignment: CDR1 SQVTM and CDR2 ANQGSEA. CDR3 protein: CSAHSGSHFNEQFF. The CDR3 DNA is TGCAGCGCCCATAGCGGGAGTCACTTCAATGAGCAGTTCTTC.

This chain joins TRBV15 and TRBJ1-1, with D possibly being TRBD1 (5 bases). From germline, CDR1 is LNHNV and CDR2 YYDKDF (reference sequence). The CDR3 loop spans 15 amino acids. Trimming left V 0 bases short and J 3 bases short, with 11 bases between. In nucleotides, the CDR3 is TGTGCCACCAGCAGAGATCGGAGGGGCCACACTGAAGCTTTCTTT. Translating it yields CATSRDRRGHTEAFF. Together with reference TRBV15 and TRBJ1-1, the CDR3 gives the full variable domain: DAMVIQNPRYQVTQFGKPVTLSCSQTLNHNVMYWYQQKSSQAPKLLFHYYDKDFNNEADTPDNFQSRRPNTSFCFLDIRSPGLGDTAMYLCATSRDRRGHTEAFFGQGTRLTVV.

This sequence joins TRBV28 and TRBJ1-1; D may be TRBD1 (6 bases). The V and J ends lost 7 bases and 3 bases respectively, with 9 bases between them. There are 12 residues in the CDR3. Germline CDR1 is MDHEN and CDR2 is SYDVKM. The CDR3 spells CASTQGYTEAFF. DNA of the CDR3: TGTGCCAGCACCCAGGGGTACACTGAAGCTTTCTTT.

The CDR3 DNA sequence: TGTGCCAGCAGTTTCCGGTCGGCAGGTAACGAAAAACTGTTTTTT. It yields the protein CASSFRSAGNEKLFF. This chain connects TRBV28 to TRBJ1-4; D gene unclear. The CDR3 consists of 15 residues. V lost 3 bases and J 8 bases, leaving 16 bases between the germline ends. The germline V gene has CDR1 MDHEN and CDR2 SYDVKM.

The CDR3: CTSSQDLASGRAEETQYF. The CDR3 nucleotides are TGCACCAGCAGCCAAGATCTCGCTAGCGGGAGGGCCGAGGAGACCCAGTACTTC. This rearrangement joins TRBV1 to TRBJ2-5; TRBD2 is the table's D call and was not checked against the DNA. TRBV1 is recorded as a pseudogene. CDR3 length: 18 amino acids.

This clone was seen more than once but under ten times. This chain joins TRBV7-2 and TRBJ2-5; no reliable D call. Germline values: CDR1 SGHTA, CDR2 FQGNSA. V was trimmed by 5 bases and J by 2 bases, leaving 12 bases between them. CDR3 length: 14 amino acids. The CDR3 sequence is CASSNAGSQETQYF. CDR3 bases: TGTGCCAGCAGCAACGCCGGGTCACAAGAGACCCAGTACTTC.

There are a few counts of this clone. The junction does not match germline at one end; this may be a read error. The chain uses TRBV29-1 and TRBJ1-1; D is perhaps TRBD1 (5 bases). The CDR3 length is 13 residues. Per the germline V gene, CDR1 is SQVTM and CDR2 is ANQGSEA. This CDR3 is CSGEQERNTEAFF. The CDR3 DNA sequence: TGCAGCGGTGAACAGGAGAGGAACACTGAAGCTTTCTTT.

This clone was seen only a few times. The rearrangement uses TRBV25-1 and TRBJ1-3; maybe TRBD1 (5 bases). CDR1 and CDR2 from the germline V gene are MGHDK and SYGVNS. V lost 6 bases, J lost 3 bases, and 12 bases lay in between. There are 14 residues in the CDR3. The CDR3 sequence: CASSGTAYGNTIYF. CDR3 DNA sequence: TGTGCCAGCAGCGGGACGGCTTATGGAAACACCATATATTTT.

The chain has TRBV9 and TRBJ2-2; D might be TRBD2 (6 bases). Germline CDR1 and CDR2: SGDLS and YYNGEE. The CDR3 consists of 16 residues. The V gene lost 4 bases and the J gene lost 0 bases, with 13 bases spanning the gap. CDR3: CASSSGAGTNTGELFF. DNA of the CDR3: TGTGCCAGCAGCTCTGGTGCGGGGACGAACACCGGGGAGCTGTTTTTT. Based on the CDR3 plus reference TRBV9 and TRBJ2-2, the full variable domain is DSGVTQTPKHLITATGQRVTLRCSPRSGDLSVYWYQQSLDQGLQFLIQYYNGEERAKGNILERFSAQQFPDLHSELNLSSLELGDSALYFCASSSGAGTNTGELFFGEGSRLTVL.

The chain employs TRBV25-1 and TRBJ2-2; 7 positions agree with TRBD1. From germline, CDR1 is MGHDK and CDR2 SYGVNS. CDR3 length equals 13 residues. V lost 6 bases, J lost 7 bases, and 5 bases stayed unmatched. CDR3 DNA sequence: TGTGCCAGCAGGGACAGGCCCGGCGGGGAGCTGTTTTTT. Its translation: CASRDRPGGELFF.

This clone occurred many times. In the same sample, other DNA sequences code for this CDR3. This chain joins TRBV10-3 and TRBJ2-3; TRBD2 might be the D (5 bases). Per germline, CDR1 ENHRY and CDR2 SYGVKD. V lost 6 bases and J lost 0, with 7 bases in between. This CDR3 has 13 amino acids. The CDR3 nucleotides read TGTGCCATCAGCCGGGGTAGCACAGATACGCAGTATTTT. Its protein product is CAISRGSTDTQYF.